Detailed here is one TCR beta chain. Its antigen is not identified. The PCR made use of 60 Vbeta and 13 Jbeta primers. Libraries were prepared by immunoSEQ multiplex PCR; TCRdb keeps only in-frame clonotypes and omits some of them. The sample has about 140,000 clones, approximately 84% seen once. The source of the sample is a study of cytomegalovirus exposure and HLA in healthy donors. Notes on the study in general: Presence/absence analyses supposed approximately even sequencing depth among donors. As immune exposure information, only CMV serostatus was available.

These donors, healthy bone marrow donors, were studied. The origin of this receptor is a woman aged 55 to 70 in good health and CMV-seropositive. Input material: PBMCs.

CDR3 in DNA: TGTGCCATCACTGCGACAGATTACAATGAGCAGTTCTTC. Translated, it gives CAITATDYNEQFF. The rearrangement joins TRBV10-3 to TRBJ2-1, with D possibly TRBD1 on 5 matching bases. The V end was cut by 7 bases, the J end by 4 bases, with 11 bases between. Germline CDR1 is ENHRY and CDR2 is SYGVKD. This CDR3 comprises 13 residues.